This T cell receptor (beta chain) was identified during a study of T cells in Graves' hyperthyroidism and ophthalmopathy (dated by TCRdb to the late 2010s). Background for the entire study: Peripheral blood was sampled at the time of initial diagnosis, prior to any treatment. Thyroid tissue and blood T-cell repertoires from about 6 Graves' hyperthyroidism patients were also compared in the study. A discovery cohort of roughly 100 patients, roughly 43 with Graves' ophthalmopathy and over 55 with stable Graves' hyperthyroidism, was used to find distinguishing TCR V-J signatures. TCR Vbeta CDR3 sequencing of 140 or so peripheral blood samples (over 40 ophthalmopathy, 75 to 80 hyperthyroidism and roughly 17 progressor patients) is reported in the paper. After sampling, hyperthyroidism patients received methimazole starting at 30 mg daily, and ophthalmopathy patients received high-dose intravenous methylprednisolone. The roughly 91 discovery patients were randomly divided into training and test sets at a 7:3 ratio. Whether ophthalmopathy could be predicted prospectively was tested in an independent validation cohort made up of about 18 hyperthyroidism patients plus 17 patients who later progressed to ophthalmopathy. The paper's findings and limits, for the study overall: In validation, the model predicted progression to ophthalmopathy with 65% to 71% sensitivity and about 73% specificity, a median of about six months before onset. A model built on a 13 V-J signature distinguished ophthalmopathy from stable hyperthyroidism, reaching roughly 88% sensitivity and around 81% specificity in cross-validation and 80%/75% in testing. No statistical method was used to set the sample size in advance, and investigators knew the group allocation. Most expanded thyroid clonotypes (frequency above 0.001) were also detected in blood, suggesting blood repertoires may reflect thyroid immune responses.

Amplification of TCR beta CDR3 regions was carried out from RNA transcripts. The TCR CDR3 was subjected to a first round of RT-PCR using the HTBI primer set and the Qiagen OneStep RT-PCR kit. Libraries were constructed in a second round of multiplex PCR, after which size selection and purification were carried out. Sequencing of the libraries was done on an Illumina HiSeq2000 using paired-end 100 bp reads. As for the authors' bioinformatics: SOAPnuke was used to process the raw data, with reads discarded if the reads contained adapters or uncalled bases, had a mean Phred below 15, or lacked an exact constant-primer or identifier match. COPE v1.2.5 was used to merge the high-quality paired reads, and each unique nucleotide sequence was defined as a clonotype. MiTCR v1.1 was used to align clonotypes to the IMGT TRBV, TRBD and TRBJ reference segments. Only V-J combinations with frequency above 0.0001, covering about 99% of repertoires, were analysed. A TCS score was defined as the ratio between F50 (clonal expansion) and ExV (chaos), using BLOSUM62-based TCRdist between CDR3 peptides within each V-J. Welch's t-statistics and random forest reduced around 550 V-J features to 10 to 15, which were used in a naive Bayes classifier (R e1071). TCRdb reprocessing: public reads trimmed at Q25 with fastp, clones called with MiXCR, in-frame beta chains kept. Each entry is one CDR3 protein sequence, shown with its most common DNA and genes. TCRdb's processing, not the authors' own work, is the source of the V and J calls. Present in this sample are 250,000 to 350,000 distinct CDR3 sequences, roughly 17% of which were seen just once. Around 34% of the sample is held by the ten biggest clonotypes.

This clonotype was found many times. This receptor's antigen is unknown. A junction end diverges from the germline sequence, so it may reflect a read error. Stable Graves' hyperthyroidism was defined as no progression to ophthalmopathy during 18 months of follow-up. Hyperthyroidism patients were aged 18 to 65 years and newly diagnosed, with disease duration of less than 2 months. Patients with uncontrolled infections, other autoimmune diseases, pregnancy or lactation were excluded. Diagnoses relied on clinical symptoms, serum thyroxine and TRAb, thyroid ultrasound and orbital computed tomography. PBMCs were isolated from about 10 ml of fresh peripheral blood by Ficoll-Paque density gradient centrifugation. Total RNA was extracted using Trizol reagent, and RNA quality was assessed on an Agilent 2100 Bioanalyzer. What was sequenced was blood. This clonotype originated in a young man with Graves' hyperthyroidism.

The nucleotide sequence reads TGTGCCAGCAGCCACGGGACTAGCTCCGACGAGCAGTACTTC. It is translated as CASSHGTSSDEQYF. This chain joins TRBV3-1 to TRBJ2-7; 9 bases in the middle match TRBD2. The CDR3 starts with the cysteine, ends with the phenylalanine, and has 14 residues. The entry retains the CDR3 DNA only, 42 bases that are in frame from base 1. The germline V gene encodes CDR1 LGHDT and CDR2 YNNKEL (reference sequence).